This TCR beta chain came from a study of shared clonotypes between healthy human individuals (dated by TCRdb to 2019 to 2021). For the study in its entirety: The cohort comprised a couple of women and a few men aged 18 to 49 years. For each donor, three plates each were used for CD4 naive and CD4 memory, two plates were used for CD8 naive, and one plate was used for CD8 memory. To estimate repertoire size and how much clonotypes are shared between individuals, the study performed deep sequencing of blood TCR repertoires from about five healthy adults. To increase sequencing depth and limit assay-specific biases, different laboratories used diverse techniques to prepare libraries and sequence TCR repertoires. Per donor, leukapheresis produced somewhere between about 0.85 and 9.5 billion PBMCs.

The donors were healthy, HIV-negative adults who had no recently reported acute infections or vaccinations. Every donor was a Caucasian adult residing in Nashville, Tennessee, USA. CD4+ T cells were enriched through magnetic negative selection, after which naive cells were positively selected on CD45RA and the remaining negative fraction served as the memory subset. Blood was collected by leukapheresis, and PBMCs were isolated by Ficoll-Histopaque density gradient centrifugation and then cryopreserved in liquid nitrogen vapor phase. Analytical flow cytometry was used to check the purity and quantity of each magnetically sorted T cell population. Genomic DNA was isolated from every sorted fraction and measured by UV absorbance on a Nanodrop 2000c. On this clone: No cognate antigen has been identified for it. No base-level quality is on record; no much larger clone is a single base apart.

Using the deep immunoSEQ assay, multiplex PCR amplified TCR CDR3 regions from genomic DNA. Extracted genomic DNA from each cell subset was spread evenly across all wells of several immunoSEQ 96-well plates, with each plate serving as a replicate. For sorted subsets, approximately 190 ng genomic DNA, equal to some 28,000 T cell genomes, was loaded into each replicate PCR. Purified libraries were quantified with a Qubit 3.0 fluorometer, sized on a Bioanalyzer 2100, and re-quantified with the KAPA Library Quantification kit. Every immunoSEQ 96-well plate was sequenced on a dedicated single-read 150-cycle Illumina NextSeq 550 flow cell. The authors' pipeline ran thus. Because the immunoSEQ output held only junctional sequences and lacked quality scores, the filtering could not match the filtering applied to full-length reads. Sequences were annotated with PyIR, a Python wrapper for IgBLAST v1.9, and V/J genes and CDR3 were assigned using IMGT germline references. Any read was removed if the V/J assignment was weak (E-value above 1e-6), the CDR3 was missing, or the read contained stop codons, out-of-frame junctions, or ambiguous translated residues. V3J clonotypes were defined by identical inferred V gene, J gene, and CDR3 amino acid sequence. To compute the percentage overlap between repertoires, the number of shared unique clonotypes was divided by the size of the smaller repertoire. RTK rarefaction, the Chao1 estimator, and Recon v2.1 estimates of unobserved clonotypes were used to assess repertoire richness. Generation probabilities were computed with OLGA for all TCRbeta clonotypes obtained by the gDNA method from four donors. The clones in this table, taken by TCRdb from immuneACCESS, are in-frame only. Not every clone is retained; where verified, under half of the shortfall comes from an unresolved V gene, and the cause of the rest is unknown. For V, J and clone size, that table is used; D and trimming come from the DNA. The sample records over 850,000 clones, around three quarters of which are singletons. The ten largest clones represent 0.52% of the sample.

Broad study findings and their caveats: The genetic and exposure-history diversity represented was limited by the small number of donors. Sharing across several donors was observed for 4.5% to 6.5% of naive CD4, under 4% of naive CD8, 2% to 2.5% of memory CD4, and about 0.39% of memory CD8 clonotypes. Even with the large sequencing depth, rarefaction of the sorted-subset datasets indicated that sequencing was incomplete. Sampling was restricted to blood, and TCR repertoires in tissue are likely to differ from TCR repertoires in blood. Compared with non-shared clonotypes, the clonotypes found in all four sorted-subset donors had higher generation probabilities. Pairwise subsampling indicated that sequencing depth was expected to affect the degree of clonotype sharing among donors. Naive subsets generally had larger estimated clonotype richness than memory subsets.

Measured from the cysteine to the phenylalanine, the CDR3 is 15 residues long. CDR3 DNA is the only sequence kept; it has 45 bases, read in frame from the first base. The chain links TRBV21-1 with TRBJ2-1; TRBD2, the table's D call, lacks a check against the DNA. TRBV21-1 is listed as a pseudogene. The sample consisted of memory CD4+ T cells from PBMCs. Sample cell subset or site, as interpreted from the label and publication: CD45RA-negative fraction. The sequence was collected from a man aged 18-30 years in good health. Some clones in this sample may be carry-over from other donors' samples. The CDR3 loop reads CASTSIKLCINEQFF. DNA sequence: TGTGCCAGCACCTCCATAAAACTCTGCATCAATGAGCAGTTCTTC.